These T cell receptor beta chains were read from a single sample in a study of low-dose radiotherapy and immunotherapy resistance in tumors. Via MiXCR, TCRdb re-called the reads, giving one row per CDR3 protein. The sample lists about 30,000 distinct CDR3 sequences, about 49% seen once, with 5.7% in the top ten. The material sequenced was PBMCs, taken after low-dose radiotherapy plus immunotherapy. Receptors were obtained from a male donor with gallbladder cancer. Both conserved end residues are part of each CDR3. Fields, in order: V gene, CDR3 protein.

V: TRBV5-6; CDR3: CASSYGPPGGSQPQHF
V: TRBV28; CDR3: CASSRIPPLHF
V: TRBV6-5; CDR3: CASSPESHYEQYF
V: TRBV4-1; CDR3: CASSRSPSGLTYNEQFF
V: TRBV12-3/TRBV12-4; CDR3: CASRPGTSGTGELFF
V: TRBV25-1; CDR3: CASTRTGTDTQYF
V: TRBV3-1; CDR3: CASSLGQLSGNTIYF
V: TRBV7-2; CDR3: CASSPSTKNIQYF
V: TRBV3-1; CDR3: CASSFKTTSINSPLHF
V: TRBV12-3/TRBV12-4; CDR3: CASREQGFTEAFF
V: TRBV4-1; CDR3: CASSQPSPDYEQYF
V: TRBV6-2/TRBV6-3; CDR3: CASSDYQYTDTQYF
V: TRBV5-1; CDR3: CASQTGTGGTDTQYF
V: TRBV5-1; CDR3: CASSLAGPGTGELFF
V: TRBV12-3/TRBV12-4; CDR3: CASSPGTGGSTGELFF
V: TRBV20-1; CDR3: CSALPGLAITDTQYF
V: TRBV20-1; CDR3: CSARDSTGGPNTGELFF
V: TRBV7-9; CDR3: CASSPRPPSGNTIYF
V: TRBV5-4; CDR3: CASSLDISVRQETQYF
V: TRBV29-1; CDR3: CSVEGGGRADEQYF
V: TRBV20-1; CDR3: CSAKSGTTSTDTQYF
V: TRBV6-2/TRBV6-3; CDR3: CASSSGGGLRETQYF
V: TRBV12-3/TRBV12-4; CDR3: CASNPMGLNTEAFF
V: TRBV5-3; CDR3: CASSTRRVTNEKLFF
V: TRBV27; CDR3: CASSWSAGGSYEQYF
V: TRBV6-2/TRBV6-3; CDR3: CASSEGRGGPYEQYF
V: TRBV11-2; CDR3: CASSSRTPGSCFF
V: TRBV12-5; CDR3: CASGLSGGTEAFF
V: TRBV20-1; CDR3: CSALQGAQEKLFF
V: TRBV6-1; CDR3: CASSVTGGTEAFF
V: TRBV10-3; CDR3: CAISEIIETSVSYNEQFF
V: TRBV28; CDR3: CASNDPLERMNTGELFF
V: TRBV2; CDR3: CASSRNPSSYEQYF
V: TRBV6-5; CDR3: CASSYDSTDTQYF
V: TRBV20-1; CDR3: CSATGRTTSYEQYF
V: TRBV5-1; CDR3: CASSYYRGISYEQYF
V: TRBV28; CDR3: CASSQTSGGNEQFF
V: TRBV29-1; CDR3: CSVDEGVWGDGYTF
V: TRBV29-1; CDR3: CSVSPGAIQETQYF
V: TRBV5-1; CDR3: CATSTVPGANVLTF
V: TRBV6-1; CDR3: CASTVTGTGGFEAFF
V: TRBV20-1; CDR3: CSATGHLTDTQYF
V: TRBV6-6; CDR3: CASSYLAGFNQPQHF
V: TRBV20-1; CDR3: CSASLTGLEGTQYF
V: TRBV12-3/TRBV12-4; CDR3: CASTKSGNNEQFF
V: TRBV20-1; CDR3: CSARSNQGLSNQPQHF
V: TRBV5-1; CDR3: CASSLTESYNEQFF
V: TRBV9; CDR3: CASSTSGISYEQYF